The entry below describes one T cell receptor (beta chain). These data belong to a study of blood T cell repertoires in COVID-19. For the study at large: Some COVID-19 samples were acute and others convalescent; all came from the United States, Italy and Spain.

V lost 1 base and J 3 bases, leaving 10 bases between the germline ends. The CDR3 covers 14 residues. CDR1 and CDR2 (germline): SGHRS, YFSETQ. Using immunoSEQ multiplex PCR, the repertoire was profiled, and TCRdb retains in-frame clones only, with some absent. Of around 460,000 clones listed, roughly 89% were seen once; the top ten hold 0.8% to 0.9%. Sequenced material: peripheral blood. This clonotype originated in a man between 18 and 29 years old with COVID-19, enrolled during active disease. This chain links TRBV5-1 with TRBJ1-2; D is perhaps TRBD1 (6 bases). CDR3 region: CASSLSGADYGYTF. DNA of the CDR3: TGCGCCAGCAGCTTGTCAGGGGCGGACTATGGCTACACCTTC.